A selection of T cell receptor beta chains follows, all from one sample in a study of shared clonotypes between healthy human individuals. Repertoires were generated with immunoSEQ multiplex PCR, while TCRdb's copy carries only in-frame clones and drops some. The table has approximately 600,000 clones, approximately 95% seen once. Sequencing was performed on naive CD8+ T cells sorted from blood. The receptors were sampled from a woman aged 25 to 39 in good health. Both conserved end residues are part of each CDR3. Fields, in order: clone size, V gene, CDR3 length, J gene, D gene, CDR3 DNA, CDR3 protein. D genes are given only for firm matches. Clone sizes are given selectively: once, few, many, or a class where the clone is expanded.

clone_size: .
v_call: TRBV19
cdr3_length: 14
j_call: TRBJ2-7
d_call: .
cdr3_nt: TGTGCCAGTAGTATGTGGCAGGGTGACAACGAGCAGTACTTC
cdr3_aa: CASSMWQGDNEQYF

clone_size: .
v_call: TRBV2
cdr3_length: 13
j_call: TRBJ1-2
d_call: .
cdr3_nt: TGTGCCAGCAGTGAAGCCACAAACTATGGCTACACCTTC
cdr3_aa: CASSEATNYGYTF

clone_size: .
v_call: TRBV28
cdr3_length: 14
j_call: TRBJ1-3
d_call: .
cdr3_nt: TGTGCCAGCAGTCTCGGCGGGCTGGGGAACACCATATATTTT
cdr3_aa: CASSLGGLGNTIYF

clone_size: .
v_call: TRBV19
cdr3_length: 15
j_call: TRBJ1-1
d_call: TRBD1
cdr3_nt: TGTGCCAGTAGTTCGGGGACAGAGTTGAACACTGAAGCTTTCTTT
cdr3_aa: CASSSGTELNTEAFF

clone_size: .
v_call: TRBV11-2
cdr3_length: 12
j_call: TRBJ2-7
d_call: .
cdr3_nt: TGTGCCAGCAGCTTTTTAACGGACGAGCAGTACTTC
cdr3_aa: CASSFLTDEQYF

clone_size: .
v_call: TRBV6-5
cdr3_length: 13
j_call: TRBJ2-1
d_call: .
cdr3_nt: TGTGCCAGCAGTTACACCGACAGGAATGAGCAGTTCTTC
cdr3_aa: CASSYTDRNEQFF

clone_size: .
v_call: TRBV2
cdr3_length: 15
j_call: TRBJ2-7
d_call: .
cdr3_nt: TGTGCCAGCAGTGAAGCGCTTGGAGGGACCTACGAGCAGTACTTC
cdr3_aa: CASSEALGGTYEQYF

clone_size: .
v_call: TRBV27
cdr3_length: 14
j_call: TRBJ2-1
d_call: TRBD2
cdr3_nt: TGTGCCAGCAGTTCACGGGGGGGATTCGATGAGCAGTTCTTC
cdr3_aa: CASSSRGGFDEQFF

clone_size: .
v_call: TRBV7-8
cdr3_length: 14
j_call: TRBJ2-7
d_call: .
cdr3_nt: TGTGCCAGCAGCTTGTTAGCGGCCGCTAACGAGCAGTACTTC
cdr3_aa: CASSLLAAANEQYF

clone_size: once
v_call: TRBV27
cdr3_length: 13
j_call: TRBJ2-7
d_call: TRBD1
cdr3_nt: TGTGCCAGTCGAGACAGGGGAACCTACGAGCAGTACTTC
cdr3_aa: CASRDRGTYEQYF

clone_size: .
v_call: TRBV27
cdr3_length: 15
j_call: TRBJ2-7
d_call: .
cdr3_nt: TGTGCCAGCAGTTCAATTGACAGGCTCTCCTACGAGCAGTACTTC
cdr3_aa: CASSSIDRLSYEQYF